Given below is one T cell receptor (beta chain) in context. The antigen remains unidentified. This sample was taken from a study of regulatory T cells in long-lasting Graves disease. Study-level background: Over 5 years of antithyroid drugs plus positive TSH receptor antibodies defined persistent Graves' disease. Whole-study findings and limits: Persistent disease favored TRBV28, TRBJ1-2 and TRBJ2-5. A limited number of samples was an acknowledged limitation.

Described time point: persistent/refractory GD, antithyroid drugs over 5 years with positive TRAb. TCR sequences were obtained from RNA taken from PBMCs. The CDR3 is 14 amino acids. V gave up 0 bases and J gave up 15 bases, with 18 bases separating them. Germline V CDR1 and CDR2: GTSNPN, SVGIG (reference sequence). Construction of TCR beta libraries relied on iRepertoire HTBI primers and on Arm-PCR targeting CDR3 regions. From the multiplex PCR reads, TCRdb called clonotypes with MiXCR, one entry per CDR3 protein. The sample lists under 450,000 distinct CDR3 sequences, less than 25% seen once, with about 27% in the top ten.

This sequence was found in a female donor with Graves disease. The sequences come from peripheral blood mononuclear cells (PBMCs), collected when the disease was refractory, from a patient treated with antithyroid drugs. The chain is built from TRBV30 and TRBJ1-6, with no clear D. Written as DNA, the CDR3 is TGTGCCTGGAGTGTACGGTCTGACGCTAGGCTCCTCCACTTT. As protein: CAWSVRSDARLLHF.